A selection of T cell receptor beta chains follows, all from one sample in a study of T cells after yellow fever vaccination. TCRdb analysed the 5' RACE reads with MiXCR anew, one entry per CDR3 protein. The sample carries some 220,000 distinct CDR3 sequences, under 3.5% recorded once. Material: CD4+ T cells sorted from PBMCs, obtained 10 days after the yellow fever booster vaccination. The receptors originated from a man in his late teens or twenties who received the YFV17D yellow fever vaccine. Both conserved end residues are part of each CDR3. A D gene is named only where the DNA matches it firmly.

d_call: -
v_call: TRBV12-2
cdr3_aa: CASRLAGNEQFF

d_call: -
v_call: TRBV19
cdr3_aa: CASSPKDRNTIYF

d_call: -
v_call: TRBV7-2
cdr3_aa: CASSPRGYGNTIYF

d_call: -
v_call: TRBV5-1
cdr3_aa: CASSLVQVEGEQYF

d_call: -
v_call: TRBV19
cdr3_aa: CASSIGYTGELFF

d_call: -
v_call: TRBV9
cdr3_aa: CASSVDGGPLGYTF

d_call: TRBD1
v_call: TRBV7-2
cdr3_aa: CASSSDLLTGGHGYTF

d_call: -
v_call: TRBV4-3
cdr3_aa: CASSQEGPGDTQYF

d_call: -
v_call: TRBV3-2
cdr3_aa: CASSQRDREYPNTEAFF

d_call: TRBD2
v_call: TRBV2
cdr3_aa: CASSPTSGGPRETQYF

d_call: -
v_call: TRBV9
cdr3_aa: CASSADPAGYGYTF

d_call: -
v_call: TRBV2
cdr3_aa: CASSYTGFETEAFF

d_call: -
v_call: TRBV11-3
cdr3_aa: CASSSGGVSKTQYF

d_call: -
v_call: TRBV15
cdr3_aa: CATSREPVGPYEQYF

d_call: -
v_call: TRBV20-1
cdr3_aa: CSAPPAGYAEAFF

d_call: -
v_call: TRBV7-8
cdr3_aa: CASAWTDNYGYTF

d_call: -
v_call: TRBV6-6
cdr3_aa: CASSYSNRGPQYF

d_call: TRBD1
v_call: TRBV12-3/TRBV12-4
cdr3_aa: CASIVGQGTDTQYF

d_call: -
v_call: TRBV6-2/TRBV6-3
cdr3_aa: CASRTDPYNEQFF

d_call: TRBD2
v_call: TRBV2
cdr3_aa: CASTFWGGPQTQYF

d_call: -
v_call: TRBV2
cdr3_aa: CASKWSRTDNEQFF

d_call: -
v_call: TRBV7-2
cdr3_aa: CASSLAGRPNEAFF

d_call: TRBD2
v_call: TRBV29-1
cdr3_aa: CSVEASGWGDTQYF

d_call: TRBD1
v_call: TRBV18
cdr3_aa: CASSLGQVTYNEQFF

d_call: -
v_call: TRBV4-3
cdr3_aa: CASSQGWVVNSNQPQHF

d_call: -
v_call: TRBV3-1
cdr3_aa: CASSPAENTIYF

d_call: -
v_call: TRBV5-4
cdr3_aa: CASSSPQEGETQYF

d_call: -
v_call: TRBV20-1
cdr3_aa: CSARPTRRIQYF

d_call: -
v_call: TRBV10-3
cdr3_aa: CAISGGTDTQYF

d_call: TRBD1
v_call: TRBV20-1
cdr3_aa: CSSRQGWNTEAFF

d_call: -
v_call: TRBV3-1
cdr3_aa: CASSQDSAGKKLFF

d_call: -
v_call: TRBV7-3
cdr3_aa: CASSQDSNTDTQYF

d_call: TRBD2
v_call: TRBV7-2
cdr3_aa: CASSSHAGGAGQETQYF

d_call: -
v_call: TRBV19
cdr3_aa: CASSPPTKGRYNEQFF

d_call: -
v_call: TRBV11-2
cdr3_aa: CASSSGPIGETQYF

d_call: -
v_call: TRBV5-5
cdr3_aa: CASSLARDRLFYGYTF

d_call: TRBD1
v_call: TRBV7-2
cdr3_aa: CASSPRGVSGNTIYF

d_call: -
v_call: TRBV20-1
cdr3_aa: CSALTANYGYTF

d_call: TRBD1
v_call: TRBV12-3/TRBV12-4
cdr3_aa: CASSRGTGASMNTEAFF

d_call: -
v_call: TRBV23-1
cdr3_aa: CASSQSWRDGPSETQYF

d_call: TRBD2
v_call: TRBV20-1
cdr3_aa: CSAPVAGSYEQYF

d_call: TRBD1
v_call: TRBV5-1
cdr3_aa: CASSSRGRRSGANVLTF

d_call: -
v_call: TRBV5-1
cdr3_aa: CASSLRWGPGETQYF

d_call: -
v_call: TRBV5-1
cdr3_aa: CASSFSPQETQYF

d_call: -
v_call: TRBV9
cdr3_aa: CASSVGALSLPETQYF

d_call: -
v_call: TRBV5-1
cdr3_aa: CASSLDSAEQYF

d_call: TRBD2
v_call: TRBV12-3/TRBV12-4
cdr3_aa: CASSLASGGATYNEQFF

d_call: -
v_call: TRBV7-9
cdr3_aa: CASRRTDWRGSYNEQFF

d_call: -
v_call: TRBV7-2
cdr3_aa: CASSLDVNTGELFF

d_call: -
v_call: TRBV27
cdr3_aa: CASSSRETLTDTQYF